This TCR beta chain was captured in a study of shared clonotypes between healthy human individuals. Execution of the assay was at deep level. Unsorted PBMC contributed approximately 300 ng DNA, approximately 33,000 T cell genomes, to each replicate PCR. On ten immunoSEQ deep assay plates, unsorted PBMC DNA was sequenced. Original processing methods: ImmunoSEQ junction-only sequences lacked quality scores, so their filtering differed. The method was immunoSEQ multiplex PCR; TCRdb's version includes in-frame clones alone and lacks a portion of them. Clone size and V and J calls were adopted from that table, with D and trimming inferred from the DNA. The sample records 450,000 to 550,000 clones, roughly 78% being singletons. The length of the CDR3 is 14 residues. V lost 0 bases to trimming and J lost 3 bases, with 9 bases between them.

This TCR came from a woman aged 40 to 50 in good health. Some clones in this sample may be carry-over from other donors' samples. This sequence joins TRBV23-1 and TRBJ2-7; D remains ambiguous. TRBV23-1 is classed as an ORF, of uncertain function. The specimen was PBMCs. The CDR3 loop is CASSQSARNYEQYF. CDR3 nucleotide sequence: TGCGCCAGCAGTCAATCAGCCAGGAACTACGAGCAGTACTTC.